Here is one T cell receptor (beta chain) with its context. This record belongs to a study of technical replicates of blood from several donors. Assay used: immunoSEQ multiplex PCR; TCRdb lists only in-frame clones, some missing. The sample carries tens of thousands of clones, just under 97% recorded once. Deletions cut 10 bases from V and 1 base from J, with 13 bases between. This CDR3 comprises 13 residues. The germline CDR1 and CDR2 sequences are MDHEN and SYDVKM. The TCR comes from a human donor in good health. The chain links TRBV28 to TRBJ1-2; possible D gene TRBD1, 5 bases. Sample: T cells isolated from PBMCs. CDR3 sequence (DNA): TGTGCCACCACCCTCCAGGGTAACTATGGCTACACCTTC. Translation gives CATTLQGNYGYTF.